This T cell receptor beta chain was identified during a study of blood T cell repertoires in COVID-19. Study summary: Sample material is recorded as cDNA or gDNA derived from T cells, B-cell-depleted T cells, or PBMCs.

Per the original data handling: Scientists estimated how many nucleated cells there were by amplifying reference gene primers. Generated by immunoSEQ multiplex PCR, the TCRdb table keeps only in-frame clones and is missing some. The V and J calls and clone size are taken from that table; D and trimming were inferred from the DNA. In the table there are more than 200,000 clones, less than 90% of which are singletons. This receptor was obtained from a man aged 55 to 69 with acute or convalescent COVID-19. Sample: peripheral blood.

The CDR3 loop is CASSEQGNQPQHF. The CDR3 DNA is TGTGCCAGTAGTGAACAGGGCAATCAGCCCCAGCATTTT. The chain uses TRBV19 and TRBJ1-5; a possible D gene is TRBD1 (5 bases). The germline CDR1 and CDR2 sequences are LNHDA and SQIVND (reference sequence). The CDR3 is 13 amino acids. The ends were cut back, 5 bases at V and 2 bases at J, with 7 bases in the middle.